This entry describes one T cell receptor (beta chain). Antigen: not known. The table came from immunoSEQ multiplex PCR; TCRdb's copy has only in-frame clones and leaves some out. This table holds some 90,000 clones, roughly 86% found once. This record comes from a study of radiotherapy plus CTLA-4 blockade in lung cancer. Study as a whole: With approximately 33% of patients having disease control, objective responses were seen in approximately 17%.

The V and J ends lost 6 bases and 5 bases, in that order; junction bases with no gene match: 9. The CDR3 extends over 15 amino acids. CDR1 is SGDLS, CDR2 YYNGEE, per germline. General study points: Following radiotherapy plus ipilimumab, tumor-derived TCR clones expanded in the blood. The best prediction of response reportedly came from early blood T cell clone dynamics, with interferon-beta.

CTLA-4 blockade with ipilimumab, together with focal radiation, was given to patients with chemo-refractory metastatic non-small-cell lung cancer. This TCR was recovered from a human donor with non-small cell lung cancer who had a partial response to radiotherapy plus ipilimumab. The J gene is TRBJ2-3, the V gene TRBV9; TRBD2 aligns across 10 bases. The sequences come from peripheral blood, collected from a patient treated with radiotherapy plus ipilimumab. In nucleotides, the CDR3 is TGTGCCAGCAATCACGGAGCGGGAGGGGTAGATACGCAGTATTTT. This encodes CASNHGAGGVDTQYF.